Listed below are T cell receptor beta chains from one sample, sequenced in a study of T-cell memory formation after mild COVID-19. TCRdb reprocessed the 5' RACE reads via MiXCR and lists one record per CDR3 protein. The sample includes 350,000 or so distinct CDR3 sequences, 20% to 25% of them seen just once. Sequenced sample: PBMCs or a T cell subset sorted from them (not recorded which). The receptors were gathered from a man aged 18 to 30 who had mild COVID-19 (a few samples of this study predate the infection). Cell type and time point are not known. The CDR3 runs from the conserved cysteine through the conserved F or W. A D gene is named only where the DNA matches it firmly. Size is stated for part of the rows, as once, few or many counts, or as a class when the clone is expanded.

clone_size	v_call	j_call	d_call	cdr3_nt	cdr3_aa
few	TRBV10-3	TRBJ2-5	TRBD1	TGTGCCATCAGGCAGGACAGGGCGCAAGAGACCCAGTACTTC	CAIRQDRAQETQYF
-	TRBV3-1	TRBJ1-4	TRBD1	TGTGCCAGCAGCCCCCAGGGGGGCGCTAATGAAAAACTGTTTTTT	CASSPQGGANEKLFF
-	TRBV7-2	TRBJ1-2	TRBD1	TGTGCCGCTTCCCAGGGGGTATCCTATGGCTACACCTTC	CAASQGVSYGYTF
-	TRBV4-1	TRBJ2-1	-	TGCGCCAGCAGCCAAGCCCCCACAGCCAAGCAGTTCTTC	CASSQAPTAKQFF
-	TRBV15	TRBJ2-1	-	TGTGCCACCAGCAGAGTAACGGGGTACAATGAGCAGTTCTTC	CATSRVTGYNEQFF
few	TRBV5-1	TRBJ1-6	TRBD1	TGCGCCAGCAGCTTGGGGGGACAGAGTAATTCACCCCTCCACTTT	CASSLGGQSNSPLHF
few	TRBV5-6	TRBJ1-1	-	TGTGCCAGCAGCATCGGGTTCTCCTCGGGATGGAACACTGAAGCTTTCTTT	CASSIGFSSGWNTEAFF
-	TRBV5-1	TRBJ1-3	-	TGCGCCAGCAGCTTGTTGGCAGGCGACTCTGGAAACACCATATATTTT	CASSLLAGDSGNTIYF
many	TRBV4-2	TRBJ2-7	-	TGTGCCAGCAGCCCTGGGCAGGGGAATCGGGAGCAGTACTTC	CASSPGQGNREQYF
few	TRBV3-1	TRBJ1-6	-	TGTGCCAGCAGCCAGGGGGCCCAGGGTTCACCCCTCCACTTT	CASSQGAQGSPLHF
-	TRBV6-5	TRBJ1-1	-	TGTGCCAGCAGCCCCCTGAGGGGAAGAGCTTTCTTT	CASSPLRGRAFF
few	TRBV24-1	TRBJ1-1	TRBD1	TGTGCCACCAGTGAGCGACAGGGTAAAGCTTTCTTT	CATSERQGKAFF
-	TRBV2	TRBJ2-1	TRBD1	TGTGCCAGCAGTGCCGGACAGGGGAACAATGAGCAGTTCTTC	CASSAGQGNNEQFF
-	TRBV29-1	TRBJ1-2	TRBD1	TGCAGCGTTGGAGACGGACAGGGCTTGGGCTACACCTTC	CSVGDGQGLGYTF
-	TRBV3-1	TRBJ2-1	TRBD2	TGTGCCAGCAGCCAAGATCCAGCGGGGTACAATGAGCAGTTCTTC	CASSQDPAGYNEQFF
few	TRBV29-1	TRBJ1-3	-	TGCAGCGTTGGGCGTGGAAACACCATATATTTT	CSVGRGNTIYF
few	TRBV18	TRBJ2-5	-	TGTGCCAGCTCCGGGGAAGAGACCCAGTACTTC	CASSGEETQYF
few	TRBV20-1	TRBJ1-1	-	TGCAGTGCTAGAACTCAGGGGAGTGAAGCTTTCTTT	CSARTQGSEAFF
few	TRBV6-5	TRBJ2-4	-	TGTGCCAGCAGTTACTTACAGGGAAACATTCAGTACTTC	CASSYLQGNIQYF
few	TRBV20-1	TRBJ1-1	-	TGCAGTGCTAGACTGAACACTGAAGCTTTCTTT	CSARLNTEAFF
-	TRBV4-2	TRBJ2-3	-	TGTGCCAGCAGCCAGAACCTTAACCCGGATACGCAGTATTTT	CASSQNLNPDTQYF
few	TRBV7-9	TRBJ1-1	-	TGTGCCAGCAGCTCAGTAAGGGGATTTCCCGGAGCTTTCTTT	CASSSVRGFPGAFF
-	TRBV7-8	TRBJ2-7	TRBD1	TGTGCCAGCAGTAGACAGGGTATAGACGAGCAGTACTTC	CASSRQGIDEQYF
-	TRBV24-1	TRBJ2-2	-	TGTGCCACCAGCGGCTACACCGGGGAGCTGTTTTTT	CATSGYTGELFF
few	TRBV5-1	TRBJ2-1	TRBD1	TGCGCCAGCAGCTCTACCAGAATCGGGACAGGTGCCCACAATGAGCAGTTCTTC	CASSSTRIGTGAHNEQFF
few	TRBV6-6	TRBJ2-3	TRBD2	TGTGCCAGCAGTTGGGGACTAGCGGGTGGAGATACGCAGTATTTT	CASSWGLAGGDTQYF
few	TRBV5-1	TRBJ2-7	TRBD1	TGCGCCAGCTCGACCGGGACAGGGGGGAGCTCCTACGAGCAGTACTTC	CASSTGTGGSSYEQYF
-	TRBV20-1	TRBJ1-4	TRBD1	TGCAGTGCTAGAGATAGGGGGCGTCCGATGTCGGAAAAACTGTTTTTT	CSARDRGRPMSEKLFF
-	TRBV4-1	TRBJ2-3	-	TGCGCCAGCAGCCGAGAAGGGGGTCGCACAGATACGCAGTATTTT	CASSREGGRTDTQYF
-	TRBV29-1	TRBJ1-2	TRBD1	TGCAGCGTTGATGGGGGGACAGCGGACGACTATGGCTACACCTTC	CSVDGGTADDYGYTF
-	TRBV5-1	TRBJ2-5	-	TGCGCCAGCAGGTGGGGACCCACCCAAGAGACCCAGTACTTC	CASRWGPTQETQYF
few	TRBV5-6	TRBJ2-3	-	TGTGCCAGCAGCCCACAGGGAAATACGCAGTATTTT	CASSPQGNTQYF
-	TRBV4-1	TRBJ1-2	TRBD1	TGCGCCAGCAGGCCGACAGGGGGTTTTGGCTACACCTTC	CASRPTGGFGYTF
-	TRBV5-1	TRBJ2-3	TRBD2	TGTGCCTCCAGCGGGGGAGGATCCACAGATACGCAGTATTTT	CASSGGGSTDTQYF
-	TRBV11-2	TRBJ2-1	-	TGTGCCAGCACAAGAGGAGGGGGGGGCCCACCCAATGAGCAGTTCTTC	CASTRGGGGPPNEQFF
few	TRBV5-1	TRBJ2-3	-	TGCGCCAGCAGCTCCGAGGGGGTAACAGATACGCAGTATTTT	CASSSEGVTDTQYF
-	TRBV6-1	TRBJ1-5	-	TGTGCCAGCAGTGCTCCCTGGCAGCCCCAGCATTTT	CASSAPWQPQHF
few	TRBV4-1	TRBJ2-1	TRBD2	TGCGCCAGCAGCCAGTGGAATAGCGGGGGAAGTATCAAGTTCTTC	CASSQWNSGGSIKFF
few	TRBV5-1	TRBJ2-5	-	TGCGCCAGCAGCTTGGTTACGAGAGAGACGGAGACCCAGTACTTC	CASSLVTRETETQYF
-	TRBV29-1	TRBJ2-7	-	TGCAGCGTTGCGGCGGCAGGGAACCTCTACGAGCAGTACTTC	CSVAAAGNLYEQYF
-	TRBV7-6	TRBJ2-6	TRBD2	TGTGCCAGCAGCTTCACTAGCGGAGACAACGTCCTGACTTTC	CASSFTSGDNVLTF
-	TRBV4-1	TRBJ1-5	TRBD1	TGCGCCAGCAGCCAAGGGGGGACAGGGCTAGCAGGGCCCCAGCATTTT	CASSQGGTGLAGPQHF
-	TRBV9	TRBJ2-1	-	TGTGCCAGCAGCGTAGGTACAGCAAATGAGCAGTTCTTC	CASSVGTANEQFF
-	TRBV7-4	TRBJ2-3	TRBD2	TGTGCCAGCAGCTTTGGACTAGCGGGGGCCCCGACAGATACGCAGTATTTT	CASSFGLAGAPTDTQYF
few	TRBV5-1	TRBJ1-5	-	TGCGCCAGCAGCCCCGACAGGTTTAATCAGCCCCAGCATTTT	CASSPDRFNQPQHF
few	TRBV4-3	TRBJ2-7	-	TGCGCCAGCAGCCAAGTTGGAGGGAAAGTGACTAAGTACTTC	CASSQVGGKVTKYF
few	TRBV4-1	TRBJ2-7	-	TGCGCCAGCAGCCAGGAACTAGGGGCATCCTACGAGCAGTACTTC	CASSQELGASYEQYF